This T cell receptor (beta chain) was obtained from a study of cytomegalovirus exposure and HLA in healthy donors (dated by TCRdb to the late 2010s). Background for the entire study: According to an earlier analysis of a few hundred of the donors, about 179 million T cells yielded 90 million to 130 million unique TCR beta sequences and approximately 300 Gb of sequence data. Roughly 300 gigabases of sequencing data and approximately 92 million unique TCR sequences made up an early release that covered approximately 700 HLA-typed donors. Of the 350 to 450 genotyped donors, approximately 81% were placed in the genetic ancestry cluster associated with self-reported Caucasian donors. The study aimed to test whether signatures of past pathogen exposure could be identified by cataloging public T cell receptors. The study profiled the T cell repertoires of under 700 subjects by immunosequencing and related them to cytomegalovirus serostatus. Along with the roughly 670-subject first cohort, a separate validation cohort of over a hundred different subjects was used. High-throughput TCR immunosequencing, statistical association of individual TCRs with disease status, and machine learning were combined to predict cytomegalovirus infection status. A later analysis re-examined previously published TCR beta repertoires from more than 650 donors and added high-resolution HLA genotyping to investigate patterns of TCR occurrence. Rather than drawing on any new phenotypic data, the later analysis identified candidate immune exposures from TCR beta sequences and the way those sequences occurred across donors. An earlier analysis of around 540 of the donors applied high-throughput TCR beta sequencing to assess whether each TCR beta V gene segment acted as functional or pseudogenic. Donor age, sex, ethnicity and CMV serostatus were compiled alongside the repertoire data. A later genetic analysis took genome-wide SNP genotypes for about three fifths of the roughly 670 donors and used that subset as a discovery cohort. All discovery cohort repertoires had been generated on a single sequencing platform. Both class I and class II loci were covered by HLA typing, at four-digit resolution. The number of typed donors differed by locus: roughly 629-640 for A, B, C, DRB1 and DQB1; some 500 for DQA1; around 610 for DPA1; and roughly 450 for DPB1. Five DR-DQ haplotypes were handled as single units for association and clustering because linkage in the cohort was strong. Among roughly 400 genotyped donors of the cohort, an average of about 240,000 unique TCR beta nucleotide sequences were sequenced per donor, around a sixth of them non-productive.

Here is what the overall study found, with its caveats: The authors suggested that the approach could potentially be extended to other disease states and immunological phenotypes. About 17 rarely observed V segments, including chromosome 9 orphons, were excluded from the earlier analysis of some 590 of the donors because counts were too low. While some public TCRs were present in many individuals, most TCR sequences turned up only very rarely across donors. A later analysis reported that several top co-occurrence clusters appeared linked to parvovirus B19, influenza, CMV and Epstein-Barr virus. The classifier was reported to diagnose cytomegalovirus status with high specificity and sensitivity in both the original and validation cohorts. Linkage disequilibrium might explain the correlated functional status among segregating V segments, but an unknown experimental factor could not be ruled out. A few of the identified cytomegalovirus-associated TCR beta chains were confirmed in vitro to be specific for cytomegalovirus antigens. Because some donors lacked HLA typing at each locus, the association tests relied only on the typed subset. For the cohort, immune exposure information was limited to CMV serostatus. Broadly in line with IMGT annotations, most TCR beta V segments showed up in productive rearrangements about 87% or about 30% of the time in an earlier analysis of several hundred of the donors. When HLA alleles, especially DR and DQ, strongly co-occurred, TCR associations were difficult to assign to individual alleles. The presence/absence analyses assumed that sequencing depth was roughly uniform across donors, and that assumption may not be true. An association between a missense DCLRE1C variant and V-gene and J-gene trimming of TCR beta chains was found in a later genetic analysis and replicated in an independent cohort. A further reported finding was that TCR beta sequences accurately predicted the HLA-A and HLA-B alleles for most subjects in the first cohort. A later genetic analysis reported fewer N-insertions in productive TCRs among donors in an Asian-associated ancestry cluster than the roughly 690-donor mean. In a later analysis, most CMV-associated TCR beta chains were found to appear HLA-restricted, with HLA associations seemingly driven largely by CMV exposure. A group of highly shared sequence variants was considered likely to be a technical artifact of the sequencing pipeline. The study gave a list of some 150 TCR beta chains associated with cytomegalovirus. Some IMGT-functional V segments, including TRBV6-2 and TRBV6-3, could not be distinguished by the 87-base-pair reads and were therefore excluded. In a later analysis, the rate of TCR association differed among HLA loci, with DRB1 alleles having the most associated TCRs and HLA-C alleles having the fewest. A later analysis associated about 17,000 TCR beta sequences with specific HLA alleles at a false discovery rate of 0.05. In a later analysis, HLA-associated TCR beta chains were found to be more clonally expanded and to have lower generation probabilities than equally common non-associated chains. Only TCR beta chains were sequenced in this cohort, and the absence of alpha or paired-chain data limited detectable features.

For CDR1 and CDR2, the germline V gene (reference sequence) lists LNHDA and SQIVND. After removal of 5 bases from V and 4 bases from J, the junction retains 16 bases not matched to a gene. Measured from the cysteine to the phenylalanine, the CDR3 is 17 residues long. Only the CDR3 part of the read is kept: 51 bases, read in frame from the first base. Library construction relied on the immunoSEQ multiplex PCR assay. The multiplex PCR relied on a mix of 60 forward primers for TCR Vbeta segments and 13 reverse primers for TCR Jbeta segments. The CDR3 region of rearranged TCR beta genes was amplified from genomic DNA with a multiplex PCR assay. The amplified TCR beta libraries were sequenced on the Illumina HiSeq System as 87-base-pair reads. As for the original processing: Across the 700 or so repertoires, a later analysis counted tens of millions of unique TCR beta chains, 9.5 million to 12 million of which were shared by at least two donors. A nearest-neighbor algorithm error-corrected the raw reads and collapsed the reads into unique sequences, merging closely related sequences to remove PCR and sequencing errors. Alignment of CDR3 sequences to IMGT reference sequences was used to assign V, D and J gene segments. For a sequence to be retained, at least a six-nucleotide match to both a V gene segment and a J gene segment was required. Rearrangements were classified as productive when the CDR3 lacked stop codons and remained in frame with V and J, and all other rearrangements were classified as non-productive. Following IMGT convention, CDR3 was defined as the stretch from the second conserved V-encoded cysteine to the conserved J-encoded phenylalanine. Sequences without an unambiguous match to a single V gene segment were excluded from the earlier analysis of about 600 of the donors. In an earlier analysis of 587 of the donors, a V segment was called functional when productive rearrangements were above 56.7%, and segregating when the standard deviation between donors exceeded 5%. A statistical classification framework was built for diagnosing cytomegalovirus status from the catalog of TCR beta chain sequences. A later analysis assigned V and J genes by comparing TCR nucleotide sequences with IMGT/GENE-DB human TR gene sequences. In a later analysis, CDR3 sequences and most-parsimonious VDJ recombination scenarios were assigned using the TCRdist pipeline. In a later analysis, each TCR beta chain was defined by its CDR3 amino acid sequence together with its V-gene family, and reads lacking a unique V-gene family were excluded. To address suspected cross-contamination and a sequencing artifact, a later analysis removed approximately 590 highly shared, low-generation-probability nucleotide sequences. A later analysis calculated a clonal expansion index for each public chain from normalized within-repertoire ranks of inferred template counts. Generation probabilities in a later analysis came from a VDJ recombination model fitted to out-of-frame rearrangements, and those results were checked against IGoR. In a later analysis, TCR-TCR, TCR-HLA and TCR-CMV co-occurrence was scored with hypergeometric tests, and a repertoire-size bias correction was applied to TCR pairs. To estimate false discovery rates, a later analysis permuted the HLA or CMV assignments 20 times. In a later analysis, co-occurring TCRs were grouped with DBSCAN, and TCRdist sequence similarity was added when clustering was performed within HLA-allele-positive subsets. Co-occurrence clustering excluded repertoires with fewer than 30,000 or more than 120,000 public chains, plus five with anomalous nucleotide sharing. The table comes from immuneACCESS by way of TCRdb, which keeps in-frame sequences with V and J called. Part of the clones is missing from these tables; in studies checked, under half for an unresolved V gene and the rest for unknown reasons. That table furnishes V, J and clone size, whereas the DNA furnished D and trimming. For this sample the table gives 30,000 to 40,000 clones, of which roughly 67% were detected only once. The ten largest account for 10% of the sample.

As to this clone: No cognate antigen has been identified for it. No much larger clonotype is one base removed from it; base qualities were not supplied.

The cohort was made up of roughly 670 healthy bone marrow donors. At the time of sampling, every cohort member was nominally healthy, though immune exposures that went unrecorded were likely present. The donor was CMV seropositive and belonged to the group of over 250 seropositive cohort members. Each donor provided a peripheral blood sample, and peripheral blood mononuclear cells were used for TCR beta sequencing. The Qiagen DNeasy Blood Extraction Kit was used to extract genomic DNA from the blood cell samples. The clonotype comes from a middle-aged man in good health and CMV-seropositive. The sequencing input was PBMCs. The chain was built from TRBV19 and TRBJ1-1; TRBD1 aligns with 7 central bases. The CDR3 region: CASSPGLTGDRGTEAFF. The bases read TGTGCCAGTAGTCCGGGACTTACAGGGGATAGGGGCACTGAAGCTTTCTTT.